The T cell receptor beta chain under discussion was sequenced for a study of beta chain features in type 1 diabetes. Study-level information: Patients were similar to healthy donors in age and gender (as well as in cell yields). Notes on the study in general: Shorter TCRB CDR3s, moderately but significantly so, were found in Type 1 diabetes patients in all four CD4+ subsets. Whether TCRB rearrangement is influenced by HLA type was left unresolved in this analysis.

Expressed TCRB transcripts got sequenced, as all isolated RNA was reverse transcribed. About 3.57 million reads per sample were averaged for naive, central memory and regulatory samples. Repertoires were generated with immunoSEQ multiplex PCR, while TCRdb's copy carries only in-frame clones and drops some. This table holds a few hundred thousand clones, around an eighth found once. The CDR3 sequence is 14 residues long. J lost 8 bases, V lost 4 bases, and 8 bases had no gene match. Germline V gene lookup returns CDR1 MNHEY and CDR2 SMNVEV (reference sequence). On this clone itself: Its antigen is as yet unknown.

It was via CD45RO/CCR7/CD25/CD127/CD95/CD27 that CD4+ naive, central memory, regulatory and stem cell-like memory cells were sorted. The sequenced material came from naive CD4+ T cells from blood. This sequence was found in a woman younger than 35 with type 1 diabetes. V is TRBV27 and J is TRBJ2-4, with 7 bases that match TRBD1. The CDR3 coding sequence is TGTGCCAGCAGTTCAAAGGGGGCATTGTACATTCAGTACTTC. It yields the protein CASSSKGALYIQYF.